Shown below are 22 T cell receptor beta chains from a single sample sequenced in a study of cytomegalovirus exposure and HLA in healthy donors (dated by TCRdb to about 2017). Library method: the immunoSEQ multiplex PCR assay. A mixture of 60 forward primers for TCR Vbeta segments and 13 reverse primers for TCR Jbeta segments was used in the multiplex PCR. This is the immuneACCESS table as TCRdb keeps it, with only in-frame sequences that have V and J called. A part of the clones is gone; compared with another copy, unresolved V genes explain less than half, and the rest is unexplained. The table for this sample lists fewer than 60,000 clones. The top ten clones comprise approximately 6.5% of the sample. The sequenced sample consisted of PBMCs. The receptors come from a woman in her thirties or forties in good health and CMV-seronegative.

The J gene is TRBJ2-1, the V gene TRBV9; 9 nucleotides agree with TRBD2. This CDR3 is 16 amino acids long. Per the germline V gene, CDR1 is SGDLS and CDR2 is YYNGEE. V was clipped by 0 bases and J by 7 bases; unmatched bases: 8. Here the CDR3 reads CASSVDPSGIPNEQFF. The CDR3 DNA is TGTGCCAGCAGCGTAGATCCTAGCGGGATACCTAATGAGCAGTTCTTC. The full variable domain, rest sourced from reference TRBV9 and TRBJ2-1, is DSGVTQTPKHLITATGQRVTLRCSPRSGDLSVYWYQQSLDQGLQFLIQYYNGEERAKGNILERFSAQQFPDLHSELNLSSLELGDSALYFCASSVDPSGIPNEQFFGPGTRLTVL.

The genes are TRBV19 and TRBJ1-2; 7 bases are shared with TRBD1. This CDR3 region has 14 residues. Germline CDR1 LNHDA, CDR2 SQIVND (reference sequence). Trimming took 3 bases from V and 3 from J; bases not matched to a gene: 4. CDR3 loop: CASSIGGGDYGYTF. The DNA for the CDR3 is TGTGCCAGTAGTATTGGAGGGGGCGACTATGGCTACACCTTC.

The chain joins TRBV5-1 to TRBJ1-1, with D uncertain. The CDR3 sequence is 15 residues long. CDR1 and CDR2 (germline): SGHRS, YFSETQ. V was shortened by 4 bases and J by 3 bases, with 16 bases between the two germline ends. The CDR3 coding sequence is TGCGCCAGCAGCCTGAGGGTCACTGGGGACACTGAAGCTTTCTTT. Residues: CASSLRVTGDTEAFF.

The CDR3 loop is CASSLTGTGVSVAFF. CDR3 in DNA: TGTGCCAGCAGCCTAACCGGGACAGGGGTATCTGTGGCTTTCTTT. The rearrangement uses TRBV11-2 and TRBJ1-1, with 10 bases identical to TRBD1. There are 15 residues in the CDR3. The germline V gene has CDR1 SGHAT and CDR2 FQNNGV. J was trimmed by 11 bases and V by 5 bases; bases with no gene match: 14.

This rearrangement joins TRBV9 to TRBJ2-1; 8 nucleotides match TRBD1. This CDR3 region has 15 residues. Germline lookup yields CDR1 SGDLS and CDR2 YYNGEE. V trimming: 4 bases; J trimming: 0 bases; junction bases outside the gene matches: 3. CDR3 in amino acids: CASSLQGGSYNEQFF. For the CDR3, the DNA is TGTGCCAGCAGCTTACAGGGGGGCTCCTACAATGAGCAGTTCTTC.

The CDR3 loop is CASSPHAGPQHF. CDR3 sequence (DNA): TGTGCCAGCAGCCCCCATGCGGGGCCCCAGCATTTT. The chain links TRBV7-9 to TRBJ1-5; no clear D. The V end lost 5 bases, the J end lost 9 bases, and 11 bases lay between the germline ends. The CDR3 loop spans 12 amino acids. Germline lookup yields CDR1 SEHNR and CDR2 FQNEAQ (reference sequence).

V usage is TRBV5-5 and J usage is TRBJ2-3, with D perhaps matching TRBD2 (5 bases). The CDR3 spans 17 residues. The ends were cut back, 4 bases at V and 3 bases at J, with 21 bases in the middle. Germline lookup yields CDR1 SGHKS and CDR2 YYEKEE (reference sequence). The CDR3: CASSVGSAGQRTDTQYF. The CDR3 DNA sequence: TGTGCCAGCAGCGTGGGTAGCGCCGGGCAAAGGACAGATACGCAGTATTTT.

With regard to this clone: Germline and junction disagree at one end, which may indicate a read error. Here the CDR3 reads CASGDRIHGYTF. CDR3 DNA sequence: TGTGCCAGCGGTGACAGGATCCATGGCTACACCTTC. The rearrangement joins TRBV25-1 to TRBJ1-2; D might be TRBD1 (6 bases). CDR1 and CDR2 from the germline V gene are MGHDK and SYGVNS. This CDR3 is built from 12 residues.

The chain carries TRBV19 and TRBJ2-7; 10 nucleotides line up with TRBD1. From germline, CDR1 is LNHDA and CDR2 SQIVND (reference sequence). The CDR3 sequence is 13 residues long. Unmatched junction bases numbered 5, after V lost 10 bases and J lost 2 bases. CDR3 sequence reads: CATSGTGAYEQYF. CDR3 sequence (DNA): TGTGCCACCTCAGGGACAGGGGCCTACGAGCAGTACTTC.

This chain links TRBV18 with TRBJ2-5; possibly TRBD1 for D (5 bases). V dropped 2 bases and J dropped 4 bases, with 8 bases sitting between them. The V gene's germline CDR1 is KGHSH and CDR2 LQKENI. The CDR3 loop spans 13 amino acids. The CDR3 DNA reads as TGTGCCAGCTCACCAACTCAGGGAGAGACCCAGTACTTC. Protein sequence: CASSPTQGETQYF.

The J gene is TRBJ2-1, the V gene TRBV11-3; 7 bases align to TRBD2. Germline loops: CDR1 SGHNT, CDR2 YENEEA. CDR3 length: 15 residues. V gave up 1 base and J gave up 2 bases; unmatched junction bases: 2. The CDR3 reads CASSLVAGAYNEQFF. The CDR3 nucleotides read TGTGCCAGCAGCTTAGTTGCGGGGGCCTACAATGAGCAGTTCTTC.

This rearrangement joins TRBV19 to TRBJ2-3; 9 bases map to TRBD1. The CDR3 has 14 residues. Germline-derived CDR1 and CDR2 are LNHDA and SQIVND (reference sequence). V lost 6 bases and J lost 3; bases outside the gene matches: 4. The CDR3 bases are TGTGCCAGTAGAGACAGGGGGGAAACAGATACGCAGTATTTT. This codes for CASRDRGETDTQYF. Using reference TRBV19 and TRBJ2-3 for the parts outside the CDR3, the full variable domain is DGGITQSPKYLFRKEGQNVTLSCEQNLNHDAMYWYRQDPGQGLRLIYYSQIVNDFQKGDIAEGYSVSREKKESFPLTVTSAQKNPTAFYLCASRDRGETDTQYFGPGTRLTVL.

The V gene is TRBV11-2, the J gene TRBJ1-1; no definite D call. V was clipped by 3 bases and J by 0 bases, with 8 bases between them. Germline V gene data show CDR1 as SGHAT and CDR2 as FQNNGV. The CDR3 loop spans 14 amino acids. The CDR3, as DNA: TGTGCCAGCAGCTTTGCGGGTTTGAACACTGAAGCTTTCTTT. It is translated as CASSFAGLNTEAFF.

The CDR3 DNA reads as TGTGCCAGCAGTGACTCCGAGGCTAGCGGGAGCTTGACACTCAATGAGCAGTTCTTC. It is translated as CASSDSEASGSLTLNEQFF. This chain links TRBV6-4 with TRBJ2-1; TRBD2 matches 10 bases. Germline lookup yields CDR1 MRHNA and CDR2 SNTAGT. The CDR3 totals 19 residues. Trimming took 0 bases from V and 6 from J; bases not matched to a gene: 14.

The chain uses TRBV7-6 and TRBJ2-7; D is possibly TRBD1 (6 bases). This CDR3 is 15 amino acids long. CDR1 is SGHVS and CDR2 is FNYEAQ in the germline V gene. V was trimmed by 4 bases and J by 1 base, leaving 14 bases between them. In DNA, the CDR3 is TGTGCCAGCAGCTCTACAGGGTGGGGTTCCTACGAGCAGTACTTC. Translating it yields CASSSTGWGSYEQYF.

The rearrangement links TRBV18 to TRBJ2-7; a possible D gene is TRBD2 (5 bases). There are 16 residues in the CDR3. The germline V and J ends were trimmed by 3 bases and 3 bases, with 18 bases remaining between them. Looked up from germline, CDR1 is KGHSH and CDR2 is LQKENI. This CDR3 reads CASSPPSGGSVYEQYF. In nucleotides, the CDR3 is TGTGCCAGCTCACCCCCCAGTGGAGGATCTGTCTACGAGCAGTACTTC.

The J gene is TRBJ1-2, the V gene TRBV19; D gene ambiguous. Trimming shortened V by 6 bases and J by 0 bases, and 11 bases separated the two germline ends. CDR3 size: 14 residues. CDR1 LNHDA and CDR2 SQIVND come from the germline V gene (reference sequence). In nucleotides, the CDR3 is TGTGCCAGTAGCCGCGGGAGGGCTAACTATGGCTACACCTTC. Translating gives CASSRGRANYGYTF.

The genes are TRBV15 and TRBJ2-7, with 10 bases that match TRBD2. CDR1 and CDR2 (germline): LNHNV, YYDKDF (reference sequence). The CDR3 contains 15 residues. The trim removed 6 bases at V and 5 bases at J, leaving 10 bases unmatched. CDR3 sequence (DNA): TGTGCCACCAGGGCTGAGCGGGAGGGCCGGCACGAGCAGTACTTC. Its translation: CATRAEREGRHEQYF. Combining the CDR3 with reference TRBV15 and TRBJ2-7 gives the whole variable domain DAMVIQNPRYQVTQFGKPVTLSCSQTLNHNVMYWYQQKSSQAPKLLFHYYDKDFNNEADTPDNFQSRRPNTSFCFLDIRSPGLGDTAMYLCATRAEREGRHEQYFGPGTRLTVT.

V and J are TRBV5-1 and TRBJ2-7; 9 nucleotides agree with TRBD1. Per the germline V gene, CDR1 is SGHRS and CDR2 is YFSETQ. V lost 4 bases and J lost 2; bases outside the gene matches: 7. The CDR3 loop spans 15 amino acids. This CDR3 reads CASSPSGQGAYEQYF. CDR3 nucleotide sequence: TGCGCCAGCAGCCCCTCGGGACAGGGAGCCTACGAGCAGTACTTC. The full variable domain, with the rest looked up from reference TRBV5-1 and TRBJ2-7, is KAGVTQTPRYLIKTRGQQVTLSCSPISGHRSVSWYQQTPGQGLQFLFEYFSETQRNKGNFPGRFSGRQFSNSRSEMNVSTLELGDSALYLCASSPSGQGAYEQYFGPGTRLTVT.

The J gene is TRBJ1-6, the V gene TRBV7-2; D is uncertain. This CDR3 has 13 amino acids. V lost 4 bases, J lost 6 bases, and 7 bases lay in between. The V gene's germline CDR1 is SGHTA and CDR2 FQGNSA. CDR3 amino acids: CASSSLVNSPLHF. CDR3 sequence (DNA): TGTGCCAGCAGCTCCCTCGTTAATTCACCCCTCCACTTT. Looking up the rest from reference TRBV7-2 and TRBJ1-6 gives the full variable domain: GAGVSQSPSNKVTEKGKDVELRCDPISGHTALYWYRQSLGQGLEFLIYFQGNSAPDKSGLPSDRFSAERTGGSVSTLTIQRTQQEDSAVYLCASSSLVNSPLHFGNGTRLTVT.

The V call is TRBV7-8, the J call TRBJ1-5, with D maybe TRBD1 (5 bases). The CDR3 consists of 15 residues. CDR1 is SGHVS, CDR2 FQNEAQ, per germline. V lost 5 bases, J lost 1 base, and 12 bases lay in between. Written as DNA, the CDR3 is TGTGCCAGCAGCAACCGGGACTACAGCAATCAGCCCCAGCATTTT. Protein product: CASSNRDYSNQPQHF.

The V and J genes are TRBV7-9 and TRBJ2-3, with 9 bases aligning to TRBD2. The CDR3 consists of 15 residues. V dropped 5 bases and J dropped 0; count of bases not matched to a gene: 3. CDR1 and CDR2 (germline): SEHNR, FQNEAQ (reference sequence). The CDR3 protein is CASSEGLASTDTQYF. In nucleotides, the CDR3 is TGTGCCAGCAGCGAGGGACTAGCTAGCACAGATACGCAGTATTTT.